One and the same sample provided the 5 T cell receptor delta chains below, sequenced in a study of gamma delta lymphoproliferative disorders and STAT genes. Genomic DNA from isolated PBMCs served as the sequencing template. TCRdb re-called clones from the multiplex PCR reads using CATT. The table includes some 1,100 delta-chain clones, roughly 1.4% detected once. Sequences were obtained from blood. The receptors were gathered from a human donor in good health.

The chain employs TRDV2 and TRDJ1, with TRDD3 matching over 11 bases. Unmatched junction bases numbered 17, after V lost 0 bases and J lost 3 bases. The V gene's germline CDR1 is GEAIGNYY and CDR2 EKD. The CDR3 is made up of 20 amino acids. The CDR3, as DNA: TGTGCCTGTGACACCGTGAAGAGAGTACTGGGGGATATAGTTGCCGATAAACTCATCTTT. This codes for CACDTVKRVLGDIVADKLIF.

This clone was counted between two and nine times. Given a far larger clone just one base away, this is likely a sequencing read error. Other DNA sequences within the sample encode an identical CDR3. The V call is TRDV1, the J call TRDJ1, with D possibly TRDD3 on 5 matching bases. Trimming took off 0 bases at V and 0 bases at J, with 14 bases between the two ends. Germline CDR1 is TSWWSYY and CDR2 is QGS. The CDR3 runs to 17 residues. The CDR3 spells CALGELWGTPYTDKLIF. DNA for the CDR3: TGTGCTCTTGGGGAACTATGGGGTACCCCTTACACCGATAAACTCATCTTT.

As regards this clone: This sequence is one base from a far larger clone and is likely a read error. Other nucleotide sequences from this sample produce the same CDR3. This chain joins TRDV2 and TRDJ1; 10 bases agree with TRDD3. The CDR3 is 20 residues long. Per germline, CDR1 GEAIGNYY and CDR2 EKD. CDR3 nucleotide sequence: TGTGCCTGTGACACTATTGAAATACTGGGGGATCCTAAGTACACTGATAAACTCATCTTT. This encodes CACDTIEILGDPKYTDKLIF.

This clone was picked up many times. A single base is all that separates this from a far larger clone, so a read error is likely. The chain combines TRDV3 with TRDJ1, with 7 bases that match TRDD3. The CDR3 loop spans 18 amino acids. The germline V gene encodes CDR1 TVYSNPD and CDR2 GDNSRS (reference sequence). J lost 2 bases, V lost 4 bases, and 22 bases had no gene match. CDR3 protein: CASLPYWGFHRGTDKLIF. In DNA, the CDR3 is TGTGCCTCCCTCCCCTACTGGGGATTTCATAGGGGTACCGATAAACTCATCTTT.

Only a few counts were recorded for this clone. For this DNA, TCRdb reports the protein of a much larger clone, which diverges at residue 14, most likely from a read error; the protein presented here is translated directly from the DNA. The chain couples TRDV1 to TRDJ4, with D perhaps TRDD2 (6 bases). Germline CDR1 and CDR2: TSWWSYY and QGS. CDR3 size: 20 residues. Trimming took 2 bases from V and 0 from J, leaving 28 bases between them. In nucleotides, the CDR3 is TGTGCTCTTGGGGAAGGGTGGGATCCTCCTACCGTACTGAGAGCCAGACCCCTGATCTTT. Protein: CALGEGWDPPTVLRARPLIF.